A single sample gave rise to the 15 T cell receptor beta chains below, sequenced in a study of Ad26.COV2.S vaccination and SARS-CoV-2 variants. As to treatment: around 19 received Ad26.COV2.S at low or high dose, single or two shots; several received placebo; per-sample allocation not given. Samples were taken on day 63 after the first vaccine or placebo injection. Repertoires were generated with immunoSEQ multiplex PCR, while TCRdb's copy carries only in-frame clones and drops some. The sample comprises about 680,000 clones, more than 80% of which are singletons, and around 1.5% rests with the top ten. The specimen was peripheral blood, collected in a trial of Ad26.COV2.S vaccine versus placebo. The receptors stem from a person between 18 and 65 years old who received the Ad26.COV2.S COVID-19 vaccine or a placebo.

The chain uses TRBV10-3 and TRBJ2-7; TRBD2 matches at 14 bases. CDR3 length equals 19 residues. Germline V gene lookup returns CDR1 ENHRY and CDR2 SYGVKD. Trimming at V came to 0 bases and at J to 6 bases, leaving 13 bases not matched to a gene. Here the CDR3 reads CAISESMATSGRVLGEQYF. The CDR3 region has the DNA TGTGCCATCAGTGAGTCGATGGCGACTAGCGGGAGGGTCCTCGGCGAGCAGTACTTC.

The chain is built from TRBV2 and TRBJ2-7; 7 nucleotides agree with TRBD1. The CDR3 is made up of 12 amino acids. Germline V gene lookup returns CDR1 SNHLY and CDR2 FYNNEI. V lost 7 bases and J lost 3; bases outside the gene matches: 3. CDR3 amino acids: CASKWDSYEQYF. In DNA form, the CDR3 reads TGTGCCAGCAAGTGGGACAGCTACGAGCAGTACTTC.

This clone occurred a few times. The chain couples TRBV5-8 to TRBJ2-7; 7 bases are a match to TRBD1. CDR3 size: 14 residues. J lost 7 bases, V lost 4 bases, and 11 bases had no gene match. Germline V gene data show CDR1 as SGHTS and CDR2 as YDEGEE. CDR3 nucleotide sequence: TGTGCCAGCAGCGCCGTTTCCGGGACAGTGGAGCAGTACTTC. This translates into CASSAVSGTVEQYF.

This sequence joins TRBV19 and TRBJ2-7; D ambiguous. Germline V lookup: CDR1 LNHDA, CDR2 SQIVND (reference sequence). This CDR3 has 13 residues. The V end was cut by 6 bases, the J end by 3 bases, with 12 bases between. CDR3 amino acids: CASSRLSGYEQYF. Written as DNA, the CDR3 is TGTGCCAGTAGCCGGCTTTCAGGCTACGAGCAGTACTTC.

CDR3 nucleotides: TGTGCCAGCAGCTTGTTCTACGAGCAGTACTTC. Translation gives CASSLFYEQYF. V and J are TRBV5-8 and TRBJ2-7; D remains ambiguous. Trimming pared 1 base from V and 3 bases from J, leaving 2 bases between. The CDR3 length is 11 residues. Germline V lookup: CDR1 SGHTS, CDR2 YDEGEE.

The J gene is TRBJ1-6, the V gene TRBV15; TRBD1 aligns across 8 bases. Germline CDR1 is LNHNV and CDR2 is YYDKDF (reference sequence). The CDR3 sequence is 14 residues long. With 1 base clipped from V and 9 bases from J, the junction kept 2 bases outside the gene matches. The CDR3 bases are TGTGCCACCAGCAGAGTTACAGGGGGTTCACCCCTCCACTTT. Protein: CATSRVTGGSPLHF.

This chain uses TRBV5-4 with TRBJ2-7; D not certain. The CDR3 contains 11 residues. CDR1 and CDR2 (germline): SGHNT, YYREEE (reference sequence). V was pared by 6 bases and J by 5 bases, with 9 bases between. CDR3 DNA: TGTGCCAGCACTGGGTGGAACGAGCAGTACTTC. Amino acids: CASTGWNEQYF. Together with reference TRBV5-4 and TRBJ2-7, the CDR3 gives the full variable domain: ETGVTQSPTHLIKTRGQQVTLRCSSQSGHNTVSWYQQALGQGPQFIFQYYREEENGRGNFPPRFSGLQFPNYSSELNVNALELDDSALYLCASTGWNEQYFGPGTRLTVT.

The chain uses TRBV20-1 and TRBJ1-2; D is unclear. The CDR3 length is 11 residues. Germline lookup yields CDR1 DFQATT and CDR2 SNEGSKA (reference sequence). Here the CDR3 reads CSRRNSYGYTF. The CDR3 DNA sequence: TGCAGCAGGCGCAACTCCTATGGCTACACCTTC.

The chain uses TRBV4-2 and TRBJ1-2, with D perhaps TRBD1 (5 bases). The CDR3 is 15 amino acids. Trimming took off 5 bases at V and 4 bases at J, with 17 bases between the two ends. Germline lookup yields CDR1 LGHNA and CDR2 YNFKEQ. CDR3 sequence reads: CASSELGGGGYGYTF. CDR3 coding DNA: TGTGCCAGCAGCGAACTGGGCGGGGGGGGCTATGGCTACACCTTC.

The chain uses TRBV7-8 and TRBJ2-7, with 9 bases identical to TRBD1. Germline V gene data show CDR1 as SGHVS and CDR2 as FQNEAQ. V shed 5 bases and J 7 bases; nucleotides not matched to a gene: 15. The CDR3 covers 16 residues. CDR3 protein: CASSAMGTGTVLEQYF. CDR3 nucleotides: TGTGCCAGCAGCGCAATGGGGACAGGGACCGTCTTAGAGCAGTACTTC.

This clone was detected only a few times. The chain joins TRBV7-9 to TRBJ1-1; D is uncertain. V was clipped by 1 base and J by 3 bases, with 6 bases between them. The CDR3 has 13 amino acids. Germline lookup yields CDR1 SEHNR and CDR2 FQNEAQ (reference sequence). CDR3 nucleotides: TGTGCCAGCAGCTTAGACCGGGACACTGAAGCTTTCTTT. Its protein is CASSLDRDTEAFF.

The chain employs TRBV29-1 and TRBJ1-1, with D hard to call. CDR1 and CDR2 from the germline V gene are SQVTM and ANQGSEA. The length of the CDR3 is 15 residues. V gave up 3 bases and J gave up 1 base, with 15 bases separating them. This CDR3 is CSVEPDRATNTEAFF. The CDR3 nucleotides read TGCAGCGTTGAGCCCGACCGGGCTACGAACACTGAAGCTTTCTTT.

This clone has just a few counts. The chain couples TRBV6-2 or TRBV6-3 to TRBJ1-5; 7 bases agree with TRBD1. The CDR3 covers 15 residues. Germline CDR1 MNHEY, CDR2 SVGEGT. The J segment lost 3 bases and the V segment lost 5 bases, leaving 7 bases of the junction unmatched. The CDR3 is CASSPQTGSNQPQHF. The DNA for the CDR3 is TGTGCCAGCAGTCCCCAGACAGGGTCCAATCAGCCCCAGCATTTT.

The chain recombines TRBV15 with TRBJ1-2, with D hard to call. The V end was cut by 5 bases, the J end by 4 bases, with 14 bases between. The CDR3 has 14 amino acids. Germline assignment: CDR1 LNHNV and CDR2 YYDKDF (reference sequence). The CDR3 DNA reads TGTGCCACCAGCGCCGGTTCCGTACGCTATGGCTACACCTTC. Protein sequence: CATSAGSVRYGYTF.

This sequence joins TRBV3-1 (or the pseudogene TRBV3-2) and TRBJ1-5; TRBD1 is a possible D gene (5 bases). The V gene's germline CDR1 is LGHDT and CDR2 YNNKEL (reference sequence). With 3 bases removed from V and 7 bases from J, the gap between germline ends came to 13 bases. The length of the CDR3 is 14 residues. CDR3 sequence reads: CASSQAGSYQPQHF. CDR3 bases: TGTGCCAGCAGCCAGGCAGGGTCGTACCAGCCCCAGCATTTT.